Sequencing of this T cell receptor beta chain was carried out in a study of T cells in Graves' hyperthyroidism and ophthalmopathy. Findings and caveats of the study: Most clonotypes that expanded in the thyroid above 0.001 also showed up in blood. Model predictions of ophthalmopathy came a median roughly 6.4 months before onset.

The ends were cut back, 0 bases at V and 1 base at J, with 10 bases in the middle. Germline V gene sequence: CDR1 SGHDT, CDR2 YYEEEE. The CDR3 length is 15 residues. From RNA transcripts, TCR beta CDR3 regions were amplified. The TCR CDR3 first-round RT-PCR relied on the HTBI primer set. TCRdb ran MiXCR on the multiplex PCR reads and lists one entry per CDR3 protein. The data show roughly 520,000 distinct CDR3 sequences, less than 25% seen once. Every diagnosis used clinical symptoms, serum thyroxine and TRAb, thyroid ultrasound and orbital computed tomography. This clonotype was counted many times. What it binds is not known.

This receptor was obtained from a woman younger than 45 with Graves' ophthalmopathy. Sequencing was carried out using blood. The chain links TRBV5-6 to TRBJ1-1, with D perhaps TRBD1 (6 bases). The CDR3 DNA is TGTGCCAGCAGCTTGGAAACAGGGAGGAACACTGAAGCTTTCTTT. It yields the protein CASSLETGRNTEAFF.